Below, 30 T cell receptor beta chains from the same sample are listed, as sequenced in a study of OX40 agonist ivuxolimab in advanced cancers. The data were produced by immunoSEQ multiplex PCR, yet TCRdb's version contains in-frame clones alone and is incomplete. The repertoire consists of about 110,000 clones, with 85% to 95% occurring once and the leading ten covering about 1.2%. Sequences were derived from CD4+ or CD8+ T cells sorted from blood, sampled in a trial of the OX40 agonist ivuxolimab. The receptors come from an adult with an advanced solid tumor such as melanoma, head and neck, liver or kidney cancer.

The chain carries TRBV7-9 and TRBJ2-1; 10 bases line up with TRBD2. The length of the CDR3 is 16 residues. Germline V gene lookup returns CDR1 SEHNR and CDR2 FQNEAQ (reference sequence). V lost 4 bases and J lost 0; bases outside the gene matches: 3. The CDR3 region is CASSSSSGSSYNEQFF. In DNA form, the CDR3 reads TGTGCCAGCAGCTCCTCTAGCGGGAGCTCCTACAATGAGCAGTTCTTC.

V usage is TRBV4-3 and J usage is TRBJ2-1; 9 bases align to TRBD1. This CDR3 contains 15 residues. The J segment lost 2 bases and the V segment lost 7 bases, leaving 6 bases of the junction unmatched. CDR1 is LGHNA and CDR2 is YSLEER in the germline V gene. CDR3 amino acids: CASNEGQGPYNEQFF. The DNA of the CDR3 is TGCGCCAGCAATGAGGGACAGGGCCCCTACAATGAGCAGTTCTTC.

The rearrangement uses TRBV28 and TRBJ1-1; TRBD1 agrees at 10 bases. CDR1 is MDHEN, CDR2 SYDVKM, per germline. The CDR3 sequence is 13 residues long. The junction had 7 bases not matched to a gene; V was cut back by 5 bases and J by 10 bases. This chain's CDR3 is CASSLGQGGGAFF. CDR3 bases: TGTGCCAGCAGTCTCGGACAGGGGGGAGGAGCTTTCTTT.

J is TRBJ2-6 and V is TRBV19, with D uncertain. V lost 4 bases and J lost 1, with 8 bases in between. Germline V gene sequence: CDR1 LNHDA, CDR2 SQIVND (reference sequence). This CDR3 is built from 15 residues. The CDR3 nucleotides are TGTGCCAGTAGTACCAGTCGTTCTGGGGCCAACGTCCTGACTTTC. Its protein product is CASSTSRSGANVLTF.

The chain carries TRBV6-1 and TRBJ1-3; possibly TRBD1 for D (6 bases). This CDR3 contains 15 residues. Looked up from germline, CDR1 is MNHNS and CDR2 is SASEGT. V was clipped by 2 bases and J by 3 bases, with 11 bases between them. Here the CDR3 reads CASSERGDFGNTIYF. The CDR3 nucleotides are TGTGCCAGCAGTGAAAGGGGGGATTTTGGAAACACCATATATTTT.

This clone showed up just a few times. J is TRBJ1-1 and V is TRBV7-3; D gene unclear. This CDR3 contains 13 residues. Germline CDR1 SGHTA, CDR2 FQGTGA. V was trimmed by 5 bases and J by 0 bases, leaving 7 bases between them. The CDR3 sequence is CASSRMVNTEAFF. Here the CDR3 DNA reads TGTGCCAGCAGCCGAATGGTGAACACTGAAGCTTTCTTT.

Concerning this clone itself: Other nucleotide sequences in the sample specify the same CDR3. The chain has TRBV25-1 and TRBJ1-2, with D possibly being TRBD1 (6 bases). The CDR3 extends over 12 amino acids. Trimming stripped 3 bases from V and 4 bases from J, with 6 bases between. Per germline, CDR1 MGHDK and CDR2 SYGVNS. CDR3 in amino acids: CASSDRGYGYTF. The DNA for the CDR3 is TGTGCCAGCAGTGACAGGGGCTATGGCTACACCTTC.

This chain connects TRBV5-1 to TRBJ1-3, with D possibly being TRBD1 (5 bases). The CDR3 length is 13 residues. CDR1 and CDR2 from the germline V gene are SGHRS and YFSETQ. Trimming pared 4 bases from V and 0 bases from J, leaving 5 bases between. The CDR3, as DNA: TGCGCCAGCAGCGACAGCTCTGGAAACACCATATATTTT. Translated, it gives CASSDSSGNTIYF.

The chain joins TRBV4-3 to TRBJ1-5, with D perhaps TRBD1 (6 bases). This CDR3 spans 14 amino acids. Germline CDR1 and CDR2: LGHNA and YSLEER. V was shortened by 1 base and J by 4 bases, with 8 bases between the two germline ends. The CDR3 here is CASSQAQGNQPQHF. DNA for the CDR3: TGCGCCAGCAGCCAAGCGCAGGGGAATCAGCCCCAGCATTTT.

V and J are TRBV5-4 and TRBJ2-2; the match to TRBD1 covers 7 bases. The CDR3 covers 16 residues. V was pared by 0 bases and J by 1 base, with 3 bases of the junction left unmatched. Germline lookup yields CDR1 SGHNT and CDR2 YYREEE (reference sequence). This CDR3 reads CASSLGAGGNTGELFF. The CDR3 coding sequence is TGTGCCAGCAGCTTGGGAGCAGGGGGGAACACCGGGGAGCTGTTTTTT. The variable domain in full, with the rest retrieved from reference TRBV5-4 and TRBJ2-2, is ETGVTQSPTHLIKTRGQQVTLRCSSQSGHNTVSWYQQALGQGPQFIFQYYREEENGRGNFPPRFSGLQFPNYSSELNVNALELDDSALYLCASSLGAGGNTGELFFGEGSRLTVL.

This sequence joins TRBV9 and TRBJ1-1; 8 positions agree with TRBD1. There are 15 residues in the CDR3. CDR1 is SGDLS, CDR2 YYNGEE, per germline. Trimming took 2 bases from V and 5 from J; bases not matched to a gene: 8. CDR3 loop: CASSVQGAPSTEAFF. For the CDR3, the DNA is TGTGCCAGCAGCGTTCAGGGGGCACCTTCTACTGAAGCTTTCTTT. Combining the CDR3 with reference TRBV9 and TRBJ1-1 gives the whole variable domain DSGVTQTPKHLITATGQRVTLRCSPRSGDLSVYWYQQSLDQGLQFLIQYYNGEERAKGNILERFSAQQFPDLHSELNLSSLELGDSALYFCASSVQGAPSTEAFFGQGTRLTVV.

This chain joins TRBV6-5 and TRBJ2-1, with 10 positions matching TRBD2. This CDR3 is 15 amino acids long. CDR1 MNHEY and CDR2 SVGAGI come from the germline V gene. Trimming took 6 bases from V and 6 from J; bases not matched to a gene: 8. CDR3 sequence: CASSPASGGFNEQFF. CDR3 sequence (DNA): TGTGCCAGCAGCCCCGCTAGCGGGGGTTTCAATGAGCAGTTCTTC.

V is TRBV5-1 and J is TRBJ2-1; D unclear. Germline V gives CDR1 SGHRS, CDR2 YFSETQ. Trimming removed 0 bases from V and 6 bases from J, with 10 bases in between. The CDR3 extends over 14 amino acids. CDR3 DNA: TGCGCCAGCAGCTTGGCCGGACCGAGCAATGAGCAGTTCTTC. Translating it yields CASSLAGPSNEQFF. Supplemented by reference TRBV5-1 and TRBJ2-1, the full variable domain reads KAGVTQTPRYLIKTRGQQVTLSCSPISGHRSVSWYQQTPGQGLQFLFEYFSETQRNKGNFPGRFSGRQFSNSRSEMNVSTLELGDSALYLCASSLAGPSNEQFFGPGTRLTVL.

This clone was detected only once. The gene calls are TRBV28 and TRBJ1-4; 8 nucleotides agree with TRBD1. The CDR3 is 16 amino acids. Germline loops: CDR1 MDHEN, CDR2 SYDVKM. V gave up 5 bases and J gave up 3 bases; unmatched junction bases: 8. The CDR3 region is CASSSQGALANEKLFF. CDR3 DNA sequence: TGTGCCAGCAGTAGTCAGGGGGCGCTGGCTAATGAAAAACTGTTTTTT. The full variable domain, its missing parts supplied by reference TRBV28 and TRBJ1-4, is DVKVTQSSRYLVKRTGEKVFLECVQDMDHENMFWYRQDPGLGLRLIYFSYDVKMKEKGDIPEGYSVSREKKERFSLILESASTNQTSMYLCASSSQGALANEKLFFGSGTQLSVL.

CDR3 protein: CASRLLAGGPGGNEQFF. For the CDR3, the DNA is TGTGCCAGCAGGCTGCTAGCGGGAGGGCCTGGGGGCAATGAGCAGTTCTTC. The J gene is TRBJ2-1, the V gene TRBV27; 12 bases map to TRBD2. The CDR3 loop spans 17 amino acids. Per the germline V gene, CDR1 is MNHEY and CDR2 is SMNVEV (reference sequence). After removal of 6 bases from V and 6 bases from J, the junction contained 12 bases not matched to a gene.

CDR3 sequence reads: CASRPTGSSEAFF. The CDR3 DNA reads as TGCGCCAGCAGGCCAACAGGGTCCTCTGAAGCTTTCTTT. The chain joins TRBV4-1 to TRBJ1-1; maybe TRBD1 (6 bases). The germline V gene has CDR1 MGHRA and CDR2 YSYEKL. This CDR3 contains 13 residues. V lost 6 bases to trimming and J lost 6 bases, with 14 bases between them.

This chain joins TRBV2 and TRBJ2-3; the D gene is possibly TRBD1 (6 bases). Between the trimmed V and J ends, which lost 6 bases and 2 bases, there was a span of 9 bases. The CDR3 is made up of 13 amino acids. Germline V lookup: CDR1 SNHLY, CDR2 FYNNEI. The DNA for the CDR3 is TGTGCCAGCAGGGGGGACAACACAGATACGCAGTATTTT. Translation: CASRGDNTDTQYF.

This clone has a single count. Written as DNA, the CDR3 is TGTGCCAGCAGCCCCATGACTGGGATCACTGAAGCTTTCTTT. Translated, it gives CASSPMTGITEAFF. The chain combines TRBV7-2 with TRBJ1-1; D gene unclear. Germline V gives CDR1 SGHTA, CDR2 FQGNSA. The CDR3 totals 14 residues. V lost 5 bases, J lost 4 bases, and 14 bases lay in between.

The chain carries TRBV19 and TRBJ2-7, with 7 positions matching TRBD1. Germline CDR1 reads LNHDA; CDR2 reads SQIVND (reference sequence). The CDR3 is made up of 13 amino acids. V shed 6 bases and J 3 bases; nucleotides not matched to a gene: 5. The CDR3 DNA sequence: TGTGCCAGTAGGAGGGACAGCAACTACGAGCAGTACTTC. This translates into CASRRDSNYEQYF.

This clone was seen once. This chain connects TRBV19 to TRBJ1-1, with a tentative D call TRBD1 (5 bases). CDR3 length: 14 residues. V was pared by 5 bases and J by 0 bases, with 10 bases between. The germline V gene has CDR1 LNHDA and CDR2 SQIVND (reference sequence). CDR3 amino acids: CASSPGAVNTEAFF. DNA for the CDR3: TGTGCCAGTAGTCCCGGGGCGGTGAACACTGAAGCTTTCTTT.

The rearrangement links TRBV19 to TRBJ1-2; 7 bases align to TRBD1. The V gene's germline CDR1 is LNHDA and CDR2 SQIVND (reference sequence). The CDR3 spans 13 residues. The junction had 6 bases not matched to a gene; V was cut back by 7 bases and J by 4 bases. The CDR3 is CASTRDRIYGYTF. For the CDR3, the DNA is TGTGCCAGTACCCGGGACAGAATCTATGGCTACACCTTC.

V and J are TRBV29-1 and TRBJ1-2; possible D gene TRBD1, 6 bases. The CDR3 is 14 amino acids. Germline CDR1 SQVTM, CDR2 ANQGSEA. V was cut by 2 bases and J by 4 bases, with 14 bases left in between. CDR3 amino acids: CSVERGQEVYGYTF. The CDR3 DNA sequence: TGCAGCGTTGAACGGGGGCAAGAGGTCTATGGCTACACCTTC.

The rearrangement uses TRBV9 and TRBJ2-7; D is possibly TRBD1 (5 bases). V was pared by 10 bases and J by 7 bases, with 18 bases between. The germline V gene has CDR1 SGDLS and CDR2 YYNGEE. The CDR3 sequence is 12 residues long. The CDR3 is CASEGVAREQYF. For the CDR3, the DNA is TGTGCCTCTGAAGGGGTAGCAAGGGAGCAGTACTTC.

The chain employs TRBV28 and TRBJ2-5; D perhaps matches TRBD2 (6 bases). Germline V gene lookup returns CDR1 MDHEN and CDR2 SYDVKM. The CDR3 is 15 residues long. The germline V and J ends were trimmed by 4 bases and 3 bases, with 15 bases remaining between them. This chain's CDR3 is CASSSSGTGEETQYF. The CDR3 coding sequence is TGTGCCAGCAGTTCCTCCGGGACGGGGGAAGAGACCCAGTACTTC. Using reference TRBV28 and TRBJ2-5 for the parts outside the CDR3, the full variable domain is DVKVTQSSRYLVKRTGEKVFLECVQDMDHENMFWYRQDPGLGLRLIYFSYDVKMKEKGDIPEGYSVSREKKERFSLILESASTNQTSMYLCASSSSGTGEETQYFGPGTRLLVL.

This chain uses TRBV14 with TRBJ2-5; 8 nucleotides match TRBD1. With the DNA end fitting TRBJ2-7 better, the J assignment may be wrong. Germline CDR1 and CDR2: SGHDN and FVKESK. CDR3 length equals 14 residues. The CDR3 protein is CASSTGQVYYEQYF. Here the CDR3 DNA reads TGTGCCAGCAGCACGGGACAGGTCTACTACGAGCAGTACTTC.

V is TRBV5-1 and J is TRBJ2-7; D remains unclear. Germline CDR1 is SGHRS and CDR2 is YFSETQ. V lost 6 bases to trimming and J lost 0 bases, with 13 bases between them. The CDR3 contains 14 residues. For the CDR3, the DNA is TGCGCCAGCAAGGCCACGGTACGCTCCTACGAGCAGTACTTC. It yields the protein CASKATVRSYEQYF.

The chain combines TRBV19 with TRBJ1-1; TRBD1 might be the D (5 bases). The CDR3 consists of 15 residues. The germline V gene encodes CDR1 LNHDA and CDR2 SQIVND (reference sequence). Trimming took 7 bases from V and 2 from J, leaving 17 bases between them. CDR3 DNA: TGTGCCAGTATTGTGGCAGGGAGGGGAAACACTGAAGCTTTCTTT. As protein: CASIVAGRGNTEAFF.

The chain joins TRBV18 to TRBJ2-3, with TRBD2 matching 10 bases. The V gene's germline CDR1 is KGHSH and CDR2 LQKENI. This CDR3 region has 17 residues. After removal of 3 bases from V and 4 bases from J, the junction contained 10 bases not matched to a gene. In nucleotides, the CDR3 is TGTGCCAGCTCACCCCCTAGCTCTAGCGGGAGTTCAGATACGCAGTATTTT. Protein product: CASSPPSSSGSSDTQYF.

The chain is built from TRBV7-3 and TRBJ2-1; D tentatively reads TRBD1 or TRBD2 (5 bases each). The CDR3 totals 12 residues. V lost 4 bases to trimming and J lost 15 bases, with 16 bases between them. Per germline, CDR1 SGHTA and CDR2 FQGTGA. The CDR3 DNA sequence: TGTGCCAGCAGCTCTACGGGGACCGTGTGGTTCTTC. Residues: CASSSTGTVWFF.

The CDR3 here is CASSSRGFGSTEAFF. In DNA form, the CDR3 reads TGTGCCAGCAGCTCCCGAGGGTTCGGAAGCACTGAAGCTTTCTTT. The chain uses TRBV7-3 and TRBJ1-1; D ambiguous. Trimming removed 4 bases at V and 4 bases at J, with 16 bases between. The CDR3 covers 15 residues. Germline CDR1 is SGHTA and CDR2 is FQGTGA.